The 18 T cell receptor beta chains given below trace back to one sample, sequenced in a study of T cells after posttransplantation cyclophosphamide. Profiled with immunoSEQ multiplex PCR; TCRdb holds only in-frame clones, not every one. This table has 31,000 or so clones, about 90% appearing once. The naive gate required viable CD3+CD4+ or CD3+CD8+ cells with CCR7+CD45RA+CD45RO-CD95-CD27+CD28+ phenotype. Sample: naive CD4+ T cells sorted from PBMCs. The receptors derive from an older woman in good health, CMV-negative, and a related stem cell transplant donor.

This clone appeared a single time. V and J are TRBV19 and TRBJ2-7; D possibly corresponds to TRBD1 (5 bases). CDR3 length: 13 residues. Looked up from germline, CDR1 is LNHDA and CDR2 is SQIVND (reference sequence). The germline V and J ends were trimmed by 7 bases and 1 base, with 11 bases remaining between them. The CDR3 DNA sequence: TGTGCCAGTAATTCAGACAGTTCCTACGAGCAGTACTTC. This encodes CASNSDSSYEQYF.

The chain joins TRBV9 to TRBJ2-1; D unclear. The germline CDR1 and CDR2 sequences are SGDLS and YYNGEE. Between the trimmed V and J ends, which lost 0 bases and 4 bases, there was a span of 8 bases. The CDR3 runs 14 residues. This CDR3 reads CASSVDPSYNEQFF. CDR3 bases: TGTGCCAGCAGCGTAGATCCCTCGTACAATGAGCAGTTCTTC.

This clone has more than one count but fewer than ten. The rearrangement links TRBV6-6 to TRBJ1-1, with D possibly matching TRBD1 (6 bases). The V and J ends lost 6 bases and 1 base respectively, with 9 bases between them. CDR3 size: 13 residues. The V gene's germline CDR1 is MNHNY and CDR2 SVGAGI (reference sequence). The DNA of the CDR3 is TGTGCCAGCAGGCAACAGGGGAACACTGAAGCTTTCTTT. Translation: CASRQQGNTEAFF.

This rearrangement joins TRBV2 to TRBJ1-5; 11 bases fit TRBD1. This CDR3 is 17 amino acids long. The V gene end was trimmed by 7 bases and the J gene end by 5 bases; junction bases not matched to a gene: 13. The germline gives CDR1 SNHLY, CDR2 FYNNEI. CDR3 region: CASNFGQGAAGHQPQHF. CDR3 DNA sequence: TGTGCCAGCAACTTCGGACAGGGGGCTGCTGGGCATCAGCCCCAGCATTTT.

The chain links TRBV30 to TRBJ2-5; possibly TRBD1 for D (6 bases). The V end was cut by 1 base, the J end by 4 bases, with 7 bases between. The CDR3 sequence is 12 residues long. The germline V gene has CDR1 GTSNPN and CDR2 SVGIG (reference sequence). CDR3 coding DNA: TGTGCCTGGAGTGGGACAGTAGAGACCCAGTACTTC. Translation: CAWSGTVETQYF.

The V gene is TRBV6-7, the J gene TRBJ2-1; D perhaps matches TRBD1 (5 bases). TRBV6-7 is given ORF status, its function remaining uncertain. V lost 2 bases and J lost 4, with 15 bases in between. The CDR3 is 16 residues long. CDR3 protein: CASSYDRSLLYNEQFF. The CDR3 bases are TGTGCCAGCAGTTACGACAGATCACTCTTATACAATGAGCAGTTCTTC.

Here the CDR3 reads CASSLVGGQPQHF. The CDR3 coding sequence is TGTGCCAGCAGCTTAGTAGGGGGCCAGCCCCAGCATTTT. This chain joins TRBV11-2 and TRBJ1-5, with TRBD1 identical over 7 bases. V was clipped by 1 base and J by 7 bases; unmatched bases: 1. CDR3 size: 13 residues. CDR1 and CDR2 from the germline V gene are SGHAT and FQNNGV.

The chain carries TRBV18 and TRBJ1-2, with D perhaps matching TRBD1 (6 bases). The CDR3 is made up of 16 amino acids. Looked up from germline, CDR1 is KGHSH and CDR2 is LQKENI. The V end lost 3 bases, the J end lost 8 bases, and 22 bases lay between the germline ends. In DNA, the CDR3 is TGTGCCAGCTCACCCCCGGCGTCGACAGGACGTATGGGCTACACCTTC. Its protein is CASSPPASTGRMGYTF.

The chain links TRBV29-1 to TRBJ1-1, with D possibly being TRBD1 (5 bases). This CDR3 has 12 amino acids. The V end was cut by 6 bases, the J end by 2 bases, with 10 bases between. Germline V gene sequence: CDR1 SQVTM, CDR2 ANQGSEA. The CDR3 region is CSVGRVNTEAFF. The CDR3 nucleotides read TGCAGCGTCGGCAGGGTAAACACTGAAGCTTTCTTT.

This clone was observed a single time. The chain employs TRBV7-2 and TRBJ1-2, with 9 bases aligning to TRBD1. Germline CDR1 SGHTA, CDR2 FQGNSA. The CDR3 is 15 residues long. V lost 5 bases and J lost 7; bases outside the gene matches: 11. CDR3 sequence reads: CASSLKPGQGSGYTF. CDR3 DNA sequence: TGTGCCAGCAGCCTAAAACCGGGACAGGGCTCTGGCTACACCTTC.

The chain has TRBV7-3 and TRBJ2-2, with 7 bases identical to TRBD2. Per the germline V gene, CDR1 is SGHTA and CDR2 is FQGTGA. CDR3 size: 14 residues. The V and J ends lost 4 bases and 7 bases, in that order; junction bases with no gene match: 6. CDR3 DNA: TGTGCCAGCAGCTCACCTAGCGGAATCGGGGAGCTGTTTTTT. Protein: CASSSPSGIGELFF.

This clone has just one count. V is TRBV12-2 and J is TRBJ1-5; the DNA was not compared with TRBD1, the D call given in the table. TRBV12-2 is a pseudogene locus. CDR3 length equals 15 residues. CDR3 coding DNA: TGTGCAAGTCGCTTAGTTCAGGCCATGGATCAGCCCCAGCATTTT. It yields the protein CASRLVQAMDQPQHF.

V usage is TRBV7-3 and J usage is TRBJ2-5; 15 nucleotides line up with TRBD2. CDR1 SGHTA and CDR2 FQGTGA come from the germline V gene. The CDR3 covers 17 residues. Unmatched junction bases numbered 2, after V lost 2 bases and J lost 1 base. The CDR3 bases are TGTGCCAGCAGCTTAGGGACTAGCGGGGGGTCCCAAGAGACCCAGTACTTC. It translates to CASSLGTSGGSQETQYF.

The chain joins TRBV28 to TRBJ2-7, with TRBD1 matching over 9 bases. This CDR3 region has 14 residues. CDR1 MDHEN and CDR2 SYDVKM come from the germline V gene. The V and J ends lost 5 bases and 2 bases, in that order; junction bases with no gene match: 4. The CDR3 loop is CASSPGQGAYEQYF. CDR3 coding DNA: TGTGCCAGCAGTCCGGGACAGGGCGCCTACGAGCAGTACTTC.

The table lists this clone with a count of one. The chain joins TRBV4-3 to TRBJ1-1; D call uncertain. The CDR3 runs 12 residues. V lost 1 base to trimming and J lost 10 bases, with 10 bases between them. Germline V gene data show CDR1 as LGHNA and CDR2 as YSLEER. CDR3 in amino acids: CASSQVGGRAFF. The CDR3 DNA reads TGCGCCAGCAGCCAAGTCGGCGGGAGAGCTTTCTTT.

This clone has more than one count but fewer than ten. V gene TRBV27 combines with J gene TRBJ1-3, with D perhaps matching TRBD1 (5 bases). Germline-derived CDR1 and CDR2 are MNHEY and SMNVEV (reference sequence). V was shortened by 2 bases and J by 1 base, with 15 bases between the two germline ends. This CDR3 contains 17 residues. CDR3: CASSLRTGLGSGNTIYF. DNA for the CDR3: TGTGCCAGCAGTTTACGGACGGGACTCGGGTCTGGAAACACCATATATTTT.

V gene TRBV28 combines with J gene TRBJ2-1, with TRBD1 matching over 8 bases. V dropped 7 bases and J dropped 6; count of bases not matched to a gene: 8. Germline CDR1 is MDHEN and CDR2 is SYDVKM. The CDR3 sequence is 14 residues long. The CDR3 is CASKRTGSRNEQFF. CDR3 DNA: TGTGCCAGCAAGAGGACAGGGTCGCGCAATGAGCAGTTCTTC.

CDR3 bases: TGTGCCAGTAGTATATTGTCTAGCGGGAGGCCCAGCCAAGAGACCCAGTACTTC. It encodes CASSILSSGRPSQETQYF. The chain has TRBV19 and TRBJ2-5, with 11 bases fitting TRBD2. This CDR3 is built from 18 residues. The germline V gene encodes CDR1 LNHDA and CDR2 SQIVND (reference sequence). The J segment lost 1 base and the V segment lost 2 bases, leaving 9 bases of the junction unmatched.